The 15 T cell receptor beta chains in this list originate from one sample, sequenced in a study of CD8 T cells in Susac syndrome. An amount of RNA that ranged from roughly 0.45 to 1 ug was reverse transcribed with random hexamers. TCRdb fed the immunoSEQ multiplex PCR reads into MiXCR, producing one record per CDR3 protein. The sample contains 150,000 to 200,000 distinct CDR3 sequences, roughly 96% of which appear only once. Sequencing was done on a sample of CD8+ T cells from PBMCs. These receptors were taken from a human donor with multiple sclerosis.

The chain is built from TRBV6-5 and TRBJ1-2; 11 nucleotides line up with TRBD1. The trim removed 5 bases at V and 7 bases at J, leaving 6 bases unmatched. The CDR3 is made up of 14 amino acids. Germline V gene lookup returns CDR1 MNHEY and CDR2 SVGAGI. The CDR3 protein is CASSRDRGVSGYTF. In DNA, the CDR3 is TGTGCCAGCAGTAGGGACAGGGGGGTTAGTGGCTACACCTTC.

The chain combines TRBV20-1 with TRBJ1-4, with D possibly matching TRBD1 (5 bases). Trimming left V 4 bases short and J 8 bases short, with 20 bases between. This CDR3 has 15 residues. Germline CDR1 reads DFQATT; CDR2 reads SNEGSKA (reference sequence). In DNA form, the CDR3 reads TGCAGTGCTACCCTGCGGACCCGGGGGAAGGAAAAACTGTTTTTT. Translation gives CSATLRTRGKEKLFF.

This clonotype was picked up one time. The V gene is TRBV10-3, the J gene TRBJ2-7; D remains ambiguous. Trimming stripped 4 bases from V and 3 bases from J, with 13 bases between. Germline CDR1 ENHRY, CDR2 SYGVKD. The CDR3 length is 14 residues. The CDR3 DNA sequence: TGTGCCATCAGTGTCTTGAACACCCTCTACGAGCAGTACTTC. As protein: CAISVLNTLYEQYF.

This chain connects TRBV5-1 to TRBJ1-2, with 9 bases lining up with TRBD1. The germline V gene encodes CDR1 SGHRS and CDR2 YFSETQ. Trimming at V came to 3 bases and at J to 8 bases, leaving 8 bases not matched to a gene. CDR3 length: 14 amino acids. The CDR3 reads CASSSTGTGSGYTF. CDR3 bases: TGCGCCAGCAGCTCCACCGGGACAGGGAGCGGCTACACCTTC.

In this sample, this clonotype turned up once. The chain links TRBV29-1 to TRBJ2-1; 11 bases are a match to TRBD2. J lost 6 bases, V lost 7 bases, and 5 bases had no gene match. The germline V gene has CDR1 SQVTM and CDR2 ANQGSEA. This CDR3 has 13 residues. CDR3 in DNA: TGCAGCGCACCGGGACTAGCGGTCAATGAGCAGTTCTTC. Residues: CSAPGLAVNEQFF.

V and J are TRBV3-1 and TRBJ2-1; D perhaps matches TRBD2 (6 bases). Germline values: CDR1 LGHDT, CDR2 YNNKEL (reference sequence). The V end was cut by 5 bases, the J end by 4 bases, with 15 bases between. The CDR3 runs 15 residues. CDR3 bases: TGTGCCAGCAGCTCTAAAGGCGGGGCTTACAATGAGCAGTTCTTC. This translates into CASSSKGGAYNEQFF.

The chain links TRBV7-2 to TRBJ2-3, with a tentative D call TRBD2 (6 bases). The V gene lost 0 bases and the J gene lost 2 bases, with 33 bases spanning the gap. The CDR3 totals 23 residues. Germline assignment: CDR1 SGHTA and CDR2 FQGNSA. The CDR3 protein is CASSLASRLEGRVGLIATDTQYF. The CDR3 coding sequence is TGTGCCAGCAGCTTAGCATCGCGGTTGGAGGGGCGAGTGGGATTAATTGCCACAGATACGCAGTATTTT. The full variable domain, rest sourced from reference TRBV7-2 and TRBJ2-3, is GAGVSQSPSNKVTEKGKDVELRCDPISGHTALYWYRQSLGQGLEFLIYFQGNSAPDKSGLPSDRFSAERTGGSVSTLTIQRTQQEDSAVYLCASSLASRLEGRVGLIATDTQYFGPGTRLTVL.

This CDR3 reads CASSVGGGDQPQHF. The CDR3 region has the DNA TGTGCCAGCAGCGTAGGGGGAGGGGATCAGCCCCAGCATTTT. V and J are TRBV9 and TRBJ1-5, with TRBD1 as a possible D gene (5 bases). The germline CDR1 and CDR2 sequences are SGDLS and YYNGEE. V was cut by 0 bases and J by 5 bases, with 9 bases left in between. This CDR3 comprises 14 residues. The complete variable domain, with remaining parts taken from reference TRBV9 and TRBJ1-5, reads DSGVTQTPKHLITATGQRVTLRCSPRSGDLSVYWYQQSLDQGLQFLIQYYNGEERAKGNILERFSAQQFPDLHSELNLSSLELGDSALYFCASSVGGGDQPQHFGDGTRLSIL.

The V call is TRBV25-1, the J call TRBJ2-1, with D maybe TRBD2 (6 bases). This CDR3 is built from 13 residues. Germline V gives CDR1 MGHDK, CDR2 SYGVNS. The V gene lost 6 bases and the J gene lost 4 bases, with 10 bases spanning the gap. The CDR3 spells CASSGSLYNEQFF. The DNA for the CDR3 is TGTGCCAGCAGCGGGAGTTTGTACAATGAGCAGTTCTTC.

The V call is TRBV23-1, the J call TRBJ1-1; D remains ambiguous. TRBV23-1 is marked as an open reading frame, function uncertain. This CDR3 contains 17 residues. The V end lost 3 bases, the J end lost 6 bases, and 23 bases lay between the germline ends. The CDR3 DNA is TGCGCCAGCAGTCACAAAAACCCGGACGAACCGTGGGCTGAAGCTTTCTTT. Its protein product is CASSHKNPDEPWAEAFF.

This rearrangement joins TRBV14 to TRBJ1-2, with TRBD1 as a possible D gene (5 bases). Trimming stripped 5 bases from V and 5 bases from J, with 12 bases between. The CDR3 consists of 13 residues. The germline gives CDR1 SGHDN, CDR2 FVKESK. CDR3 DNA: TGTGCCAGCAGCGACAGTGGTTGGTATGGCTACACCTTC. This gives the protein CASSDSGWYGYTF.

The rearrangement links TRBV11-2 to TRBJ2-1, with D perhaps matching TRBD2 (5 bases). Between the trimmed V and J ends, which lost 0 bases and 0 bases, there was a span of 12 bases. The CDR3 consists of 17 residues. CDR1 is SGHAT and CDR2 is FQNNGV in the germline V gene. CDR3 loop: CASSLDRSGSSYNEQFF. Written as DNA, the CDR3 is TGTGCCAGCAGCTTAGACCGAAGCGGCAGCTCCTACAATGAGCAGTTCTTC.

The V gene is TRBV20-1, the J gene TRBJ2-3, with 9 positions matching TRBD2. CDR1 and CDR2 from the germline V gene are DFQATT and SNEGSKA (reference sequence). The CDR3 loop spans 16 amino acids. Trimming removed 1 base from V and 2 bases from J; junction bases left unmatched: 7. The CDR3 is CSARGLLAGNTDTQYF. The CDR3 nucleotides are TGCAGTGCTAGAGGACTTCTAGCGGGGAACACAGATACGCAGTATTTT.

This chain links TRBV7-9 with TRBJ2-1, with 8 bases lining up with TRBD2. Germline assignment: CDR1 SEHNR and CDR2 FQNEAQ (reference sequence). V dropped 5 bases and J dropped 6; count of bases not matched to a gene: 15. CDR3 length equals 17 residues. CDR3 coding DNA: TGTGCCAGCAGCCCAAGAGGGCCTAGCGGGCCAGGCAATGAGCAGTTCTTC. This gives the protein CASSPRGPSGPGNEQFF.

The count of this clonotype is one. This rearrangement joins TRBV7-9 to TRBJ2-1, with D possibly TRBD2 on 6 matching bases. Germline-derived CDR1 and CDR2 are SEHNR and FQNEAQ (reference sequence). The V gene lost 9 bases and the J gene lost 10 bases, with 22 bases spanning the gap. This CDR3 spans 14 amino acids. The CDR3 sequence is CASYAGTGTGEQFF. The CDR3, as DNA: TGTGCCAGTTACGCCGGGACTGGCACGGGGGAGCAGTTCTTC.